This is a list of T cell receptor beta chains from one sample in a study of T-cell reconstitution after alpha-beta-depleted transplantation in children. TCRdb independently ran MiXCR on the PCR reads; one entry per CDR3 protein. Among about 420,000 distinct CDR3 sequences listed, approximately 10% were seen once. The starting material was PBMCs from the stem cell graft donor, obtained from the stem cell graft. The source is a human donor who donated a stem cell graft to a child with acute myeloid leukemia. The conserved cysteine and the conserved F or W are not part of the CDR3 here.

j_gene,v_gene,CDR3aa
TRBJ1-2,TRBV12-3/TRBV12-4,ASSADRGQGYT
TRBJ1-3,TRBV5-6,ASSRGLTSSGNTIY
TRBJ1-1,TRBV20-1,SAHQFGRGTEAF
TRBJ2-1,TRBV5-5,ASSFSVGPNEQF
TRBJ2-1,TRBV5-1,ASSLAVNEQF
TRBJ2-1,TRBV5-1,ASSLIPGQYNEQF
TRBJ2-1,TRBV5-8,ASSETSLGTSEQF
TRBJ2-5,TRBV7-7,ASSLDGAETQY
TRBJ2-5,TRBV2,ASSDYISETQY
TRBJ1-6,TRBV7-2,ASSERQGANSPLH
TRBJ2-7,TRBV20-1,SAVDSSGAYEQY
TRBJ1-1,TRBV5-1,ASSPATLSGREAF
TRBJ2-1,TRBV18,ASSPPPGQPSYNEQF
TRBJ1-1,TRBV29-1,SVRMKTVNTEAF
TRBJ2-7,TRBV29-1,SVGGTSSYEQY
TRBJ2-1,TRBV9,ASSVNRSGVNYNEQF
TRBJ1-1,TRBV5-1,ASSLGLERRMTEAF
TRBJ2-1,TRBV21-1,ASSSLGNGVGNEQF
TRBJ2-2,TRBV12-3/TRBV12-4,ATGQGAGGELF
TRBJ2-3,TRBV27,ASRRQGSSTDTQY
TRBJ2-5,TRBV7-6,ASSPGRNSQETQY
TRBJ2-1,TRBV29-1,SVDLRDRGYEQF
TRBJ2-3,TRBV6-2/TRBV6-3,ASSYIGSATDTQY
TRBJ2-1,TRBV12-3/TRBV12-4,ASSLRGRVDNEQF
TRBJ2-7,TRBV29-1,SVFYEQY
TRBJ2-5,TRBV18,ASCKGAQETQY
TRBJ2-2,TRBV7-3,ASSLIGGDYTGELF
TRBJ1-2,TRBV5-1,ASSSSGQPHGGYT
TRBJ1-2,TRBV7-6,ASSLVEGTGRNYGYT
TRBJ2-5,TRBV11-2,ASSLDHRGEETQY
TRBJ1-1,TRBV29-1,SVHQGMNTEAF
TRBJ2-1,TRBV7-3,ASSLTLAGGINEQF
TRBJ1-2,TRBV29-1,SVAPGQGANYGYT
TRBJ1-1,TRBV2,AMDRRNTEAF
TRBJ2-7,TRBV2,ASSADLAAEQY
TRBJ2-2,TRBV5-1,ASSFGDGELF